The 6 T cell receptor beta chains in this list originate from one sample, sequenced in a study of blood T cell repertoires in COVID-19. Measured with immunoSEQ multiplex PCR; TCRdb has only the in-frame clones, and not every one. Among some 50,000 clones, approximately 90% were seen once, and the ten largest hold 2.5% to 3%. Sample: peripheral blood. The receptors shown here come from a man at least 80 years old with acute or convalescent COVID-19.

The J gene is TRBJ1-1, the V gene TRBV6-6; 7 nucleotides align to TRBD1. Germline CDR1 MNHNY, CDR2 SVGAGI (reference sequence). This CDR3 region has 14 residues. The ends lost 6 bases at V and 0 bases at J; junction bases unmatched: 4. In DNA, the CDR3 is TGTGCCAGCAGGCCGACAGGGCTGAACACTGAAGCTTTCTTT. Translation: CASRPTGLNTEAFF.

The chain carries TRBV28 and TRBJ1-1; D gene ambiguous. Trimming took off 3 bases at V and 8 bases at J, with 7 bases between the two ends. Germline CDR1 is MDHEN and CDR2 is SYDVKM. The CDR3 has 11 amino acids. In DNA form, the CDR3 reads TGTGCCAGCAGTTTGGGCAGGGAAGCTTTCTTT. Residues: CASSLGREAFF.

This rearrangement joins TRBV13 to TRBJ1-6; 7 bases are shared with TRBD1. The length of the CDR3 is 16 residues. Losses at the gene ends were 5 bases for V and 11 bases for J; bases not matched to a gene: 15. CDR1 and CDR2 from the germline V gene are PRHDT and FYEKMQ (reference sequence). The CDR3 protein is CASSLAKVGQAAPLHF. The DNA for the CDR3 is TGTGCCAGCAGCCTAGCCAAAGTCGGACAGGCGGCACCCCTCCACTTT.

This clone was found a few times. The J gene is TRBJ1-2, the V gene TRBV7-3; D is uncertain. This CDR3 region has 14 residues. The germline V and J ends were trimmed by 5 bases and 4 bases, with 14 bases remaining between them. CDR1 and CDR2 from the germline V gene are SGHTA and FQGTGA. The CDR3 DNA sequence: TGTGCCAGCAGCCCCTCGTCGACGGGCTATGGCTACACCTTC. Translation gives CASSPSSTGYGYTF. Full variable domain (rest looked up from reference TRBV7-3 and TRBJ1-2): GAGVSQTPSNKVTEKGKYVELRCDPISGHTALYWYRQSLGQGPEFLIYFQGTGAADDSGLPNDRFFAVRPEGSVSTLKIQRTERGDSAVYLCASSPSSTGYGYTFGSGTRLTVV.

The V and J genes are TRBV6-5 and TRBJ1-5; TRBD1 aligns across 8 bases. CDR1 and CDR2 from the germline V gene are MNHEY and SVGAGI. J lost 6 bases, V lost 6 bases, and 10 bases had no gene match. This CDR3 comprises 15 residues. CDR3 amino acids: CASRLFGQGSQPQHF. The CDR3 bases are TGTGCCAGCAGGCTCTTTGGACAGGGAAGTCAGCCCCAGCATTTT.

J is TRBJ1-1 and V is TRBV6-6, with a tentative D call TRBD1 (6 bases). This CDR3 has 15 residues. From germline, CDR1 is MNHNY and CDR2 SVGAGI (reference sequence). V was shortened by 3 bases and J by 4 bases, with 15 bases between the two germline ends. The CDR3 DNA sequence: TGTGCCAGCAGTTATCCCACAGGGTGGGGCACTGAAGCTTTCTTT. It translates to CASSYPTGWGTEAFF.